A selection of T cell receptor beta chains follows, all from one sample in a study of Ad26.COV2.S vaccination and SARS-CoV-2 variants. The protocol was immunoSEQ multiplex PCR, while the TCRdb copy is restricted to in-frame clones and leaves out a portion. The table records about 400,000 clones, about nine tenths of them present only once. The sequencing here drew on peripheral blood, taken in a trial of Ad26.COV2.S vaccine versus placebo. These receptors were obtained from a person between 18 and 65 years old who received the Ad26.COV2.S COVID-19 vaccine or a placebo. Each CDR3 is given with its conserved first and last residue. The D gene is left open where the match is weak. Size tells how often a clone was seen (once, few, many) or the class of an expanded clone, and some rows leave it out.

clone_size	v_call	j_call	d_call	cdr3_nt	cdr3_aa
few	TRBV7-2	TRBJ2-2	NA	TGTGCCAGCAGCTCCTCCACCGGGGAGCTGTTTTTT	CASSSSTGELFF
once	TRBV5-1	TRBJ2-7	NA	TGCGCCAGCAGCCCGGGCAACAGCTACGAGCAGTACTTC	CASSPGNSYEQYF
once	TRBV12-5	TRBJ2-3	TRBD2	TGTGCTAGTGGTGTAGCGGGAGTCAGCACAGATACGCAGTATTTT	CASGVAGVSTDTQYF
once	TRBV3-1/TRBV3-2	TRBJ1-6	NA	TGTGCCAGCAGCACGGACACAAGCTCCTATAATTCACCCCTCCACTTT	CASSTDTSSYNSPLHF
NA	TRBV12-3/TRBV12-4	TRBJ2-2	NA	TGTGCCAGCAGTTTAGATCCCGGGGAGCTGTTTTTT	CASSLDPGELFF
NA	TRBV20-1	TRBJ2-1	TRBD2	TGCAGTGCTAGTGCTAGCGGGGCTTGGAGCTCCTACAATGAGCAGTTCTTC	CSASASGAWSSYNEQFF
few	TRBV19	TRBJ2-1	TRBD1	TGTGCCAGTAGTCCGGACAGGAGCTCCTACAATGAGCAGTTCTTC	CASSPDRSSYNEQFF
NA	TRBV9	TRBJ1-4	NA	TGTGCCAGCAGCGTAGAGCCGGGCTCAACTAATGAAAAACTGTTTTTT	CASSVEPGSTNEKLFF
NA	TRBV7-9	TRBJ2-1	NA	TGTGCCAGCAGCTCCCTACCCCTTGGGGGGACGCAGTTCTTC	CASSSLPLGGTQFF
once	TRBV2	TRBJ2-1	TRBD2	TGTGCCAGCACCCTGGGACTAGCGGGAGTGTTCTTC	CASTLGLAGVFF
NA	TRBV27	TRBJ2-5	NA	TGTGCCAGCAGTTCGCCCCAGGGGGGGACAGAGACCCAGTACTTC	CASSSPQGGTETQYF
NA	TRBV7-6	TRBJ2-3	TRBD1	TGTGCCAGCAGCCGACAGGGGGCAGGATCGGATACGCAGTATTTT	CASSRQGAGSDTQYF
NA	TRBV4-1	TRBJ1-1	TRBD1	TGCGCCAGCAGCGGGAAGCGACAGGGGATTAAAGTGAACACTGAAGCTTTCTTT	CASSGKRQGIKVNTEAFF
NA	TRBV7-6	TRBJ2-7	TRBD1	TGTGCCAGCAGCTTAGAGACAGGGTACGAGCAGTACTTC	CASSLETGYEQYF
NA	TRBV28	TRBJ1-1	NA	TGTGCCAGCAGTTTATTATGGGGGGGAGCTTTCTTT	CASSLLWGGAFF
NA	TRBV24-1	TRBJ2-7	NA	TGTGCCACCAGTGATAGCAGGCTGAAATACGAGCAGTACTTC	CATSDSRLKYEQYF
once	TRBV10-3	TRBJ2-1	TRBD2	TGTGCCATCAGGATAGCGGGAGGGCTAAAGGATGAGCAGTTCTTC	CAIRIAGGLKDEQFF
NA	TRBV21-1	TRBJ2-3	NA	TGTGCCAGCAGCTGCCGCCCTGGACTAGCGGGAGCTCGGGGCACAGATACGCAGTATTTT	CASSCRPGLAGARGTDTQYF
NA	TRBV6-5	TRBJ2-3	TRBD2	TGTGCCAGCAGCGAGCGGGGGCACCCAGATACGCAGTATTTT	CASSERGHPDTQYF
NA	TRBV18	TRBJ1-1	TRBD1	TGTGCCAGCTCACCCGGACAGGGGGCGGGCACTGAAGCTTTCTTT	CASSPGQGAGTEAFF
NA	TRBV24-1	TRBJ2-1	NA	TGTGCCACCAGTGATTTGGAAGGGGGTGACCACAATGAGCAGTTCTTC	CATSDLEGGDHNEQFF
NA	TRBV9	TRBJ2-2	NA	TGTGCCAGCAGCGTAGACGGGAGAAACACCGGGGAGCTGTTTTTT	CASSVDGRNTGELFF
NA	TRBV5-6	TRBJ1-3	NA	TGTGCCAGCAGCGAGGGACCTTCTGGAAACACCATATATTTT	CASSEGPSGNTIYF
NA	TRBV11-3	TRBJ2-7	NA	TGTGCCAGCAGCTTAGAGGGGAGTTACGAGCAGTACTTC	CASSLEGSYEQYF
NA	TRBV12-3/TRBV12-4	TRBJ1-1	NA	TGTGCCAGCAGTTTTTTCAGGGTCGCTGAAGCTTTCTTT	CASSFFRVAEAFF
NA	TRBV3-1/TRBV3-2	TRBJ1-3	NA	TGTGCCAGCAGCCAGGGTGGAAACACCATATATTTT	CASSQGGNTIYF
NA	TRBV19	TRBJ1-4	NA	TGTGCCAGTAGTAAGGATACCGGATATGGACAGACTAATGAAAAACTGTTTTTT	CASSKDTGYGQTNEKLFF
NA	TRBV30	TRBJ2-3	NA	TGTGCCTGGAGTCGCGACAGCCCTACAGATACGCAGTATTTT	CAWSRDSPTDTQYF
NA	TRBV9	TRBJ1-5	NA	TGTGCCCCACCGAGGGCGGTCATCACTAGCAATCAGCCCCAGCATTTT	CAPPRAVITSNQPQHF
NA	TRBV5-1	TRBJ2-7	TRBD2	TGCGCCAGCAGCTTGGGCCGGGGGGATCTATACGAGCAGTACTTC	CASSLGRGDLYEQYF
NA	TRBV2	TRBJ2-5	TRBD2	TGTGCCAGCAGTTGGCGGGAGGGCCAAGAGACCCAGTACTTC	CASSWREGQETQYF
NA	TRBV5-1	TRBJ2-1	NA	TGCGCCAGCAGCCCCGGACTAATACAACGGGAGCAGTTCTTC	CASSPGLIQREQFF
NA	TRBV7-9	TRBJ2-5	TRBD1	TGTGCCAGCAGCAAAGACAGGGACCAGTACTTC	CASSKDRDQYF
NA	TRBV6-5	TRBJ1-1	TRBD1	TGTGCCAGCAGTATTGCCCGGGACAGAGAAGCTTTCTTT	CASSIARDREAFF
once	TRBV7-2	TRBJ2-5	NA	TGTGCCAGCAGCCCTAGTTGGGGTGTGGAGACCCAGTACTTC	CASSPSWGVETQYF
NA	TRBV28	TRBJ1-2	NA	TGTGCCTGCTTCCGACAGACTAACTATGGCTACACCTTC	CACFRQTNYGYTF
NA	TRBV6-5	TRBJ2-6	NA	TGTGCCAGCAGTCCGGGGGAGTCTGGGGCCAACGTCCTGACTTTC	CASSPGESGANVLTF
NA	TRBV24-1	TRBJ2-6	NA	TGTGCCACCAGTGACCCTTCGGTACGGGACTCTGGGGCCAACGTCCTGACTTTC	CATSDPSVRDSGANVLTF
NA	TRBV11-2	TRBJ2-1	TRBD2	TGTGCCAGCAGCTTAGAGGTGCGGGAGGGACGCGGGGAGCAGTTCTTC	CASSLEVREGRGEQFF
NA	TRBV28	TRBJ2-1	TRBD1	TGTGCCAGCAGTTCCCGAAGGACAGGTTTTAATGAGCAGTTCTTC	CASSSRRTGFNEQFF
NA	TRBV29-1	TRBJ2-5	NA	TGCAGCGTTGAGGTTTCTGAGACCCAGTACTTC	CSVEVSETQYF
NA	TRBV28	TRBJ2-7	NA	TGTGCCAGCAGCGGAGGATACGGGTGGGTCCAACCCGACGAGCAGTACTTC	CASSGGYGWVQPDEQYF
NA	TRBV7-9	TRBJ2-7	NA	TGTGCCAGCAGCTTCTTAGGCGAGCAGTACTTC	CASSFLGEQYF
NA	TRBV5-1	TRBJ2-2	NA	TGCGCCAGCAGCTCCCCAGGACGGCACACCGGGGAGCTGTTTTTT	CASSSPGRHTGELFF
NA	TRBV7-8	TRBJ2-5	NA	TGTGCCAGCAGCCACACGGAGACCCAGTACTTC	CASSHTETQYF
NA	TRBV15	TRBJ1-2	NA	TGTGCCACCAGCAGAGGCCCAGGGCAGGGCTACACCTTC	CATSRGPGQGYTF
NA	TRBV29-1	TRBJ2-5	NA	TGCAGCGTCCGGACGGGGGTCCCGACCCAGTACTTC	CSVRTGVPTQYF
once	TRBV6-2/TRBV6-3	TRBJ1-6	NA	TGTGCCAGCAGTCTCCGAAGCCCCGAGAATTCACCCCTCCACTTT	CASSLRSPENSPLHF
NA	TRBV7-2	TRBJ2-2	NA	TGTGCCAGCAGCTTACGTAGCGGAAACACCGGGGAGCTGTTTTTT	CASSLRSGNTGELFF